These 15 T cell receptor beta chains share one sample of origin, sequenced in a study of tumor-infiltrating lymphocytes in primary liver carcinoma. cDNA specific to TCR beta was made from around 470 ng of total RNA, with a constant-region primer employed for priming. Slightly modified ARM-PCR, run as three nested multiplex PCR rounds, produced the TCR beta libraries. Two initial PCR rounds of 10 to 11 cycles each paired TRBV1-TRBV30 forward primers with a C-beta reverse primer. TCRdb passed the multiplex PCR reads through MiXCR, listing each CDR3 protein once. The table includes approximately 74,000 distinct CDR3 sequences, 71% detected once. Unsorted bulk tissue (roughly 19-31 mg) underwent RNA and DNA co-extraction. The sample comprised liver tumor tissue from sampling region 4. Subset in this sample: tumor region T4, right-lateral pole. The receptor set was obtained from a woman aged 55-70 years with primary liver carcinoma and hepatitis B virus infection.

Concerning this clonotype itself: This could be a read error, since a much larger clone is one nucleotide away. The chain recombines TRBV30 with TRBJ1-2, with D perhaps matching TRBD1 (6 bases). The germline gives CDR1 GTSNPN, CDR2 SVGIG (reference sequence). The V and J ends lost 4 bases and 3 bases respectively, with 15 bases between them. The CDR3 loop spans 14 amino acids. The CDR3 here is CAWNGETGHYGYTF. Written as DNA, the CDR3 is TGTGCCTGGAATGGAGAGACAGGCCACTATGGCTACACCTTC.

As regards this clonotype: A read error may explain this, as a much larger clone is one base away. This rearrangement joins TRBV24-1 to TRBJ2-5, with 8 bases identical to TRBD1. Germline assignment: CDR1 KGHDR and CDR2 SFDVKD. This CDR3 contains 17 residues. The CDR3 region is CTTSDRPPGQVKETQYF. DNA for the CDR3: TGTACCACCAGTGATCGGCCCCCGGGACAGGTGAAAGAGACCCAGTACTTC.

This clonotype appeared many times. The gene calls are TRBV6-5 and TRBJ2-1, with D unresolved. Per the germline V gene, CDR1 is MNHEY and CDR2 is SVGAGI. The CDR3 totals 14 residues. Trimming stripped 0 bases from V and 5 bases from J, with 8 bases between. The CDR3 bases are TGTGCCAGCAGTTACTCGACACGTGACAATGAGCAGTTCTTC. It codes for CASSYSTRDNEQFF.

This clonotype was detected ten times or more. This rearrangement joins TRBV7-9 to TRBJ1-1; D perhaps matches TRBD1 (6 bases). CDR1 SEHNR and CDR2 FQNEAQ come from the germline V gene (reference sequence). The CDR3 sequence is 14 residues long. V was pared by 4 bases and J by 2 bases, with 11 bases between. The CDR3 loop reads CASSWDTTNTEAFF. DNA of the CDR3: TGTGCCAGCAGCTGGGACACAACCAACACTGAAGCTTTCTTT.

Note on this clonotype: Mismatch with germline at one junction end may stem from a read error. This chain joins TRBV11-2 and TRBJ2-3; TRBD2 aligns across 9 bases. The germline gives CDR1 SGHAT, CDR2 FQNNGV. The CDR3 sequence is 16 residues long. The CDR3 nucleotides are TGTGCCAACGGCTTATTCAGCGGGACTAGCACAGCTACGCAGTATTTT. It specifies CANGLFSGTSTATQYF.

This clonotype was seen a single time. One junction end does not reproduce the germline sequence, and a read error may be involved. The rearrangement uses TRBV4-2 and TRBJ2-2, with D perhaps being TRBD1 or TRBD2 (6 bases each). The CDR3 runs to 17 residues. Per the germline V gene, CDR1 is LGHNA and CDR2 is YNFKEQ. The CDR3 is CASSPATSSQQGGERFF. The DNA of the CDR3 is TGTGCAAGCAGCCCAGCCACTAGTTCCCAACAGGGCGGGGAGCGGTTTTTT.

For this clonotype: One junction end does not reproduce the germline sequence, and a read error may be involved. The rearrangement links TRBV29-1 to TRBJ2-3; D is possibly TRBD2 (5 bases). Germline CDR1 and CDR2: SQVTM and ANQGSEA. The CDR3 is 13 amino acids. CDR3 loop: CSVNKGVTNTQYF. CDR3 DNA: TGTAGCGTTAATAAGGGCGTGACAAATACGCAGTATTTT.

V usage is TRBV29-1 and J usage is TRBJ2-5, with no clear D. The CDR3 totals 15 residues. The V end was cut by 6 bases, the J end by 5 bases, with 22 bases between. The germline V gene has CDR1 SQVTM and CDR2 ANQGSEA. The chain's CDR3 is CSVDPGSGFVETQYF. The CDR3 DNA reads as TGCAGCGTCGATCCCGGGTCTGGGTTCGTGGAGACCCAGTACTTC.

The rearrangement joins TRBV28 to TRBJ2-7; 7 nucleotides agree with TRBD1. Germline V gene lookup returns CDR1 MDHEN and CDR2 SYDVKM. V lost 9 bases to trimming and J lost 0 bases; unmatched junction nucleotides: 11. The CDR3 is 15 amino acids. The CDR3 region has the DNA TGTGCCAGTAGTCGGGACAGCGAGAGCTCCTACGAGCAGTACTTC. Encoded protein: CASSRDSESSYEQYF.

Note on this clonotype: Germline and junction disagree at one end, which may indicate a read error. The chain employs TRBV11-2 and TRBJ2-1, with D possibly TRBD2 on 5 matching bases. This CDR3 comprises 14 residues. Germline loops: CDR1 SGHAT, CDR2 FQNNGV. The CDR3 here is CASSPDSRFREQLF. The DNA for the CDR3 is TGTGCCAGTAGTCCGGACTCGAGGTTTAGGGAGCAGCTCTTC.

Comment on this clonotype: Mismatch with germline at one junction end may stem from a read error. CDR3 bases: TGTGCCAGCAGTTCCCGCCCCTACGGGCAGTATTTC. Translated, it gives CASSSRPYGQYF. V and J are TRBV12-3 or TRBV12-4 and TRBJ2-7; D unresolved. CDR3 length equals 12 residues.

About this clonotype: Lacking the conserved final phenylalanine or tryptophan, this CDR3 likely reflects a read error. Because the CDR3's place on the DNA is in doubt, the DNA is left out and the CDR3 is given as listed by TCRdb. This chain joins TRBV11-2 and TRBJ2-2. Both ends counted, the CDR3 spans 13 residues. CDR1 SGHAT and CDR2 FQNNGV come from the germline V gene. The CDR3 spells CASCLDRTGELFS.

With regard to this clonotype: The junction does not match germline at one end; this may be a read error. The V gene is TRBV11-2, the J gene TRBJ2-3; weak D call: TRBD2 (5 bases). Germline lookup yields CDR1 SGHAT and CDR2 FQNNGV. This CDR3 has 14 amino acids. CDR3 DNA sequence: TGTGCCAGCAGCCTACTTGGGAGCACAGATACACAGTATTTT. It codes for CASSLLGSTDTQYF.

Comment on this clonotype: The germline gene is not matched at one end of the junction; a read error may be the cause. This sequence joins TRBV29-1 and TRBJ1-2, with a weak D call TRBD1 (5 bases). There are 12 residues in the CDR3. Per germline, CDR1 SQVTM and CDR2 ANQGSEA. In DNA form, the CDR3 reads TGCAGCGTCGGGGCGCGGGGCTATGGTTACACCTTC. It yields the protein CSVGARGYGYTF.

This sequence joins TRBV6-6 and TRBJ2-5; tentative D call: TRBD1 (5 bases). The V end was cut by 0 bases, the J end by 4 bases, with 12 bases between. The CDR3 consists of 15 residues. Germline CDR1 is MNHNY and CDR2 is SVGAGI (reference sequence). The CDR3 sequence: CASSYSRTMGETQYF. The CDR3, as DNA: TGTGCCAGCAGTTACTCGCGGACAATGGGAGAGACCCAGTACTTC.